This T cell receptor beta chain stems from a study of cytomegalovirus exposure and HLA in healthy donors. Overall study findings and caveats: Subsequent analysis showed first-cohort TCR clusters tending to co-occur in 95 to 150 validation repertoires.

Measured with immunoSEQ multiplex PCR; TCRdb has only the in-frame clones, and not every one. This table holds 100,000 to 150,000 clones, roughly nine tenths found once. V was pared by 2 bases and J by 0 bases, with 11 bases of the junction left unmatched. CDR1 is MGHRA, CDR2 YSYEKL, per germline. The CDR3 is made up of 19 amino acids. About this clone: Its cognate antigen is unknown.

The V gene is TRBV4-1, the J gene TRBJ1-1; TRBD1 matches at 11 bases. The TCR sequence derives from a young man in good health and CMV-seropositive. Material: PBMCs. In nucleotides, the CDR3 is TGCGCCAGCAGCCAATACCCCGGGACAGGGGGTTTCATGAACACTGAAGCTTTCTTT. It codes for CASSQYPGTGGFMNTEAFF.